The rows below give T cell receptor beta chains drawn from one sample of a study of blood T cell repertoires in COVID-19. TCRdb's copy holds only in-frame clones and misses some; the assay was immunoSEQ multiplex PCR. The repertoire holds fewer than 350,000 clones, with 75% to 90% as singletons. The material sequenced was peripheral blood. The source is a woman in her seventies with COVID-19, enrolled during active disease. CDR3s include the opening cysteine and the closing phenylalanine or tryptophan. Each record gives: J gene, V gene, clone size, D gene, CDR3 protein, CDR3 DNA. The D gene is left open where the match is weak. Clone size is stated in some rows and not others, as once, few, many or a class when expanded.

>TRBJ1-2|TRBV5-8|.|.
CASSLEGKRNYGYTF
TGTGCCAGCAGCTTAGAAGGCAAGAGGAACTATGGCTACACCTTC
>TRBJ2-7|TRBV11-3|.|TRBD1
CASSLKSDRNEQYF
TGTGCCAGCAGCTTAAAATCGGACAGGAACGAGCAGTACTTC
>TRBJ1-1|TRBV6-2/TRBV6-3|.|TRBD1
CASSDRGGKWTEAFF
TGTGCCAGCAGTGACAGGGGAGGGAAGTGGACTGAAGCTTTCTTT
>TRBJ2-6|TRBV24-1|once|TRBD1
CATSDRGRAGANVLTF
TGTGCCACCAGTGACAGGGGGCGCGCTGGGGCCAACGTCCTGACTTTC
>TRBJ2-3|TRBV5-1|.|.
CASSLDSPPIDTQYF
TGCGCCAGCAGCTTGGACTCTCCTCCAATAGATACGCAGTATTTT
>TRBJ1-2|TRBV7-9|.|.
CASSPSSGAVFYGYTF
TGTGCCAGCAGCCCTAGTTCAGGGGCCGTCTTCTATGGCTACACCTTC
>TRBJ2-2|TRBV7-2|.|TRBD1
CASSIQGANTGELFF
TGTGCCAGCAGTATACAGGGGGCGAACACCGGGGAGCTGTTTTTT
>TRBJ1-2|TRBV18|.|TRBD1
CASSPSGTGMAEHYGYTF
TGTGCCAGCTCACCCTCCGGGACAGGGATGGCGGAACACTATGGCTACACCTTC
>TRBJ1-1|TRBV7-9|.|.
CASRANRDEAFF
TGTGCCAGCAGGGCGAACAGGGATGAAGCTTTCTTT
>TRBJ1-2|TRBV30|.|.
CACLFVGAANYGYTF
TGTGCCTGCCTGTTTGTTGGGGCAGCTAACTATGGCTACACCTTC
>TRBJ2-3|TRBV28|.|.
CASSLYRGAGITDTQYF
TGTGCCAGCAGTTTATACCGGGGGGCGGGGATCACAGATACGCAGTATTTT
>TRBJ1-6|TRBV30|.|TRBD1
CAWSLGTGMSPLHF
TGTGCCTGGAGTCTCGGGACAGGGATGTCACCCCTCCACTTT
>TRBJ2-1|TRBV9|few|TRBD2
CASSVGTSGGTFNEQFF
TGTGCCAGCAGCGTAGGGACTAGCGGGGGGACCTTCAATGAGCAGTTCTTC
>TRBJ1-6|TRBV7-9|.|TRBD1
CASSAPGQRDSPLHF
TGTGCCAGCAGCGCACCGGGACAGCGAGATTCACCCCTCCACTTT
>TRBJ1-4|TRBV2|.|.
CASSDGRGNEKLFF
TGTGCCAGCAGTGATGGGAGAGGGAATGAAAAACTGTTTTTT